This T cell receptor (beta chain) was sequenced during a study of T cell responses to AZD1222 COVID-19 vaccine. Study results and caveats: Repertoires were sampled only after the peak T cell response. After two AZD1222 doses, spike-specific TCR breadth and depth rose versus day 0. Donors were chiefly white British, with a greater number of females, and clonal diversity was perhaps underestimated.

The assay was immunoSEQ multiplex PCR, and TCRdb's table has in-frame clones only and misses some. There are 160,000 or so clones in the sample; roughly 90% occur only once, and approximately 4.7% lies in the top ten. Details on this clone: Its specificity is not known.

Germline CDR1 is MNHEY and CDR2 is SVGAGI. The CDR3 sequence is 14 residues long. V trimming: 5 bases; J trimming: 7 bases; junction bases outside the gene matches: 6. Sequenced here: peripheral blood, sampled on day 0 of AZD1222 vaccination. The chain carries TRBV6-5 and TRBJ2-4; 9 bases are shared with TRBD1. The TCR was taken from an adult in good health. This CDR3 reads CASSSGTGRNIQYF. CDR3 bases: TGTGCCAGCAGTAGTGGGACAGGGCGCAACATTCAGTACTTC.